This T cell receptor (beta chain) is from a study of blood T cell repertoires in COVID-19. Study as a whole: Italy, Spain and the United States were the sources of the convalescent and acute COVID-19 samples. PBMCs, B-cell-depleted T cells, or T cells were the source of the cDNA or gDNA that made up the material.

Authors' methods: It was from reference gene primer amplification that nucleated cell counts were estimated. The repertoire was sequenced with immunoSEQ multiplex PCR; TCRdb's copy has only in-frame clones and lacks some. For V, J and clone size, that table is used; D and trimming come from the DNA. The profile covers approximately 160,000 clones, with around nine tenths appearing a single time and around 0.63% taken by the ten largest. After removal of 2 bases from V and 0 bases from J, the junction contained 5 bases not matched to a gene. Per the germline V gene, CDR1 is MNHEY and CDR2 is SMNVEV (reference sequence). The CDR3 totals 16 residues.

This sequence joins TRBV27 and TRBJ1-1, with TRBD1 identical over 8 bases. This clonotype originated in a man aged 60-69 years with COVID-19, enrolled during active disease. The material sequenced was peripheral blood. CDR3 sequence (DNA): TGTGCCAGCAGTTTAAGACAGGGGCCTATGAACACTGAAGCTTTCTTT. Its protein product is CASSLRQGPMNTEAFF.